The 31 T cell receptor beta chains listed next were all sequenced from one sample in a study of Graves' ophthalmopathy and Graves' hyperthyroidism. TCR beta CDR3 regions were amplified from RNA transcripts. Second-round multiplex PCR followed a first-round RT-PCR using HTBI primers. TCRdb fed the multiplex PCR reads into MiXCR, producing one record per CDR3 protein. The sample consists of about 39,000 distinct CDR3 sequences, about half of them appearing once. Sequencing was done on a sample of peripheral blood. These receptors all stem from an adult woman with stable Graves' hyperthyroidism.

In regard to this clonotype: The CDR3 carries no conserved terminal phenylalanine or tryptophan, so it likely arises from a read error. The DNA is omitted, as the CDR3 cannot be located on it reliably, and the CDR3 follows TCRdb's listing. This rearrangement joins TRBV2 to TRBJ1-4; the table's D call, TRBD1, was not checked against the DNA. Including both end residues, the CDR3 is 10 amino acids long. CDR1 is SNHLY and CDR2 is FYNNEI in the germline V gene. The CDR3 sequence: CASSVRDRDY.

The V call is TRBV6-2 or TRBV6-3, the J call TRBJ2-2, with 12 nucleotides matching TRBD2. Germline assignment: CDR1 MNHEY and CDR2 SVGEGT. J was trimmed by 4 bases and V by 3 bases; bases with no gene match: 9. The CDR3 runs 18 residues. The CDR3 coding sequence is TGTGCCAGCAGTTATTCTAGCGGGAGGGCCTCGGTCACCGGGGAGCTGTTTTTT. This codes for CASSYSSGRASVTGELFF.

In this sample, this clonotype turned up a few times. The chain carries TRBV9 and TRBJ1-5, with 7 nucleotides matching TRBD1. Germline CDR1 reads SGDLS; CDR2 reads YYNGEE. This CDR3 is 14 amino acids long. The trim removed 3 bases at V and 5 bases at J, leaving 5 bases unmatched. CDR3 amino acids: CASSAGTEDQPQHF. CDR3 in DNA: TGTGCCAGCAGCGCAGGGACAGAGGATCAGCCCCAGCATTTT.

The gene calls are TRBV20-1 and TRBJ2-6; 14 bases match TRBD2. This CDR3 has 19 amino acids. Germline CDR1 is DFQATT and CDR2 is SNEGSKA (reference sequence). Losses at the gene ends were 0 bases for V and 3 bases for J; bases not matched to a gene: 7. The CDR3 loop is CSARDWMTSGRVGANVLTF. CDR3 DNA sequence: TGCAGTGCTAGAGATTGGATGACTAGCGGGAGGGTTGGGGCCAACGTCCTGACTTTC.

The chain joins TRBV2 to TRBJ1-3; a weak D match, TRBD1 (5 bases). This CDR3 is built from 16 residues. The germline V and J ends were trimmed by 4 bases and 0 bases, with 13 bases remaining between them. From germline, CDR1 is SNHLY and CDR2 FYNNEI. The CDR3 loop is CASSVGGAHSGNTIYF. The CDR3 region has the DNA TGTGCCAGCAGTGTGGGAGGGGCCCACTCTGGAAACACCATATATTTT.

This clonotype was found many times. This chain connects TRBV5-6 to TRBJ1-5, with D unclear. Germline loops: CDR1 SGHDT, CDR2 YYEEEE. The CDR3 has 15 residues. The V and J ends lost 0 bases and 2 bases respectively, with 9 bases between them. The CDR3 region is CASSLGPAGNQPQHF. In DNA, the CDR3 is TGTGCCAGCAGCTTGGGTCCGGCGGGCAATCAGCCCCAGCATTTT.

Turning to this clonotype: One end of the junction varies from germline; a read error may be responsible. The rearrangement uses TRBV29-1 and TRBJ2-6; D might be TRBD1 (7 bases). The germline CDR1 and CDR2 sequences are SQVTM and ANQGSEA. CDR3 size: 11 residues. The CDR3 bases are TGCAGCGTTGGACAGGGTGGGACTGAAGCTTTC. This gives the protein CSVGQGGTEAF.

The rearrangement joins TRBV2 to TRBJ2-5; 9 nucleotides line up with TRBD2. The CDR3 extends over 15 amino acids. V lost 8 bases to trimming and J lost 5 bases; unmatched junction nucleotides: 12. Per germline, CDR1 SNHLY and CDR2 FYNNEI. CDR3 nucleotides: TGTGCCAGCGCACCTGGGGGCGGGAGGGGTGAGACCCAGTACTTC. Translating it yields CASAPGGGRGETQYF.

The chain joins TRBV5-5 to TRBJ1-2; TRBD1 aligns across 8 bases. Per germline, CDR1 SGHKS and CDR2 YYEKEE (reference sequence). The CDR3 runs to 14 residues. Germline trimming cut 4 bases from V and 2 bases from J; bases unmatched to any gene: 4. The CDR3 is CASSIRQGNYGYTF. DNA for the CDR3: TGTGCCAGCAGCATTCGACAGGGGAACTATGGCTACACCTTC.

The chain uses TRBV7-2 and TRBJ1-5; D is ambiguous. CDR3 length: 14 amino acids. Between the trimmed V and J ends, which lost 6 bases and 14 bases, there was a span of 23 bases. Germline CDR1 and CDR2: SGHTA and FQGNSA. The CDR3 spells CASRETSGRIYEHF. The CDR3 DNA sequence: TGTGCCAGCAGGGAGACTAGCGGGAGAATCTACGAGCATTTT. Full variable domain (rest looked up from reference TRBV7-2 and TRBJ1-5): GAGVSQSPSNKVTEKGKDVELRCDPISGHTALYWYRQSLGQGLEFLIYFQGNSAPDKSGLPSDRFSAERTGGSVSTLTIQRTQQEDSAVYLCASRETSGRIYEHFGDGTRLSIL.

This clonotype was observed many times. This sequence joins TRBV10-1 and TRBJ1-1; D uncertain. The V gene lost 2 bases and the J gene lost 5 bases, with 9 bases spanning the gap. This CDR3 has 13 amino acids. The germline CDR1 and CDR2 sequences are WNHNN and SYGVQD (reference sequence). The CDR3 is CASSEGRGTEAFF. In nucleotides, the CDR3 is TGCGCCAGCAGTGAGGGGAGAGGTACTGAAGCTTTCTTT.

The J gene is TRBJ1-1, the V gene TRBV12-3 or TRBV12-4, with D unresolved. The ends were cut back, 8 bases at V and 11 bases at J, with 18 bases in the middle. The CDR3 runs 12 residues. CDR3 amino acids: CASAQIRVMAFF. The DNA of the CDR3 is TGTGCCAGCGCTCAAATCCGGGTTATGGCTTTCTTT.

On this clonotype: Sequence at one end of the junction differs from germline and may be a read error. J is TRBJ1-5 and V is TRBV6-1; D gene unclear. Germline CDR1 reads MNHNS; CDR2 reads SASEGT. This CDR3 has 9 residues. The CDR3 is CASSQPQHF. In DNA form, the CDR3 reads TGTGCCAGCAGTCAGCCCCAGCATTTT.

This clonotype was found a few times. This may be a read error: a much more frequent sequence differs by one nucleotide. This chain links TRBV30 with TRBJ1-6; D uncertain. This CDR3 is 14 amino acids long. The V end was cut by 3 bases, the J end by 6 bases, with 12 bases between. The germline V gene has CDR1 GTSNPN and CDR2 SVGIG (reference sequence). This chain's CDR3 is CAWRDRVGNSPLHF. The CDR3, as DNA: TGTGCCTGGAGGGACCGCGTTGGTAATTCACCCCTCCACTTT.

This clonotype was observed at least ten times. The V and J genes are TRBV20-1 and TRBJ1-1; 7 bases match TRBD1. CDR1 and CDR2 (germline): DFQATT, SNEGSKA (reference sequence). CDR3 size: 17 residues. V gave up 3 bases and J gave up 0 bases; unmatched junction bases: 13. The CDR3, as DNA: TGCAGTGCTAGTGGACAGGCCCCCCATTTAATGAACACTGAAGCTTTCTTT. This gives the protein CSASGQAPHLMNTEAFF.

The CDR3 reads CASSVGTGVSPLHF. As DNA, the CDR3 is TGTGCCAGCAGCGTAGGGACAGGGGTATCACCCCTCCACTTT. The chain combines TRBV9 with TRBJ1-6; 9 nucleotides line up with TRBD1. With V trimmed by 0 bases and J by 10 bases, 2 bases remained unmatched. Looked up from germline, CDR1 is SGDLS and CDR2 is YYNGEE. This CDR3 contains 14 residues.

This clonotype has at least ten counts. This chain connects TRBV6-1 to TRBJ2-7; 11 bases map to TRBD2. This CDR3 is built from 15 residues. With V trimmed by 6 bases and J by 0 bases, 4 bases remained unmatched. From germline, CDR1 is MNHNS and CDR2 SASEGT. The CDR3 loop reads CASRYLAGGSYEQYF. Here the CDR3 DNA reads TGTGCCAGCAGATATCTAGCGGGAGGCTCCTACGAGCAGTACTTC.

The V call is TRBV7-9, the J call TRBJ1-1, with unresolved D. Trimming pared 2 bases from V and 9 bases from J, leaving 10 bases between. The CDR3 runs 12 residues. Germline-derived CDR1 and CDR2 are SEHNR and FQNEAQ (reference sequence). The CDR3 coding sequence is TGTGCCAGCAGCTTAACCGGGTACCAAGCTTTCTTT. As protein: CASSLTGYQAFF.

On this clonotype itself: One end of the junction fails to match germline, which may point to a read error. The rearrangement joins TRBV19 to TRBJ2-2; 9 bases fit TRBD1. Looked up from germline, CDR1 is LNHDA and CDR2 is SQIVND (reference sequence). The CDR3 loop spans 16 amino acids. The CDR3 bases are TGTGCCAGTACCATAAGGCTGGGACAGGGTAACGGGGAGCTGTCCTTT. It encodes CASTIRLGQGNGELSF.

The chain recombines TRBV5-6 with TRBJ2-7; 12 bases align to TRBD2. V shed 3 bases, J shed 9 bases, and the junction held 7 bases outside the gene matches. The CDR3 is 14 amino acids. In germline, CDR1 is SGHDT, CDR2 YYEEEE. Here the CDR3 reads CASSSGLAGPRQYF. CDR3 nucleotides: TGTGCCAGCAGCTCCGGACTAGCGGGACCACGGCAGTACTTC.

The V gene is TRBV29-1, the J gene TRBJ2-7; D gene unclear. The CDR3 runs 11 residues. Germline CDR1 and CDR2: SQVTM and ANQGSEA. The V gene lost 4 bases and the J gene lost 0 bases, with 4 bases spanning the gap. The CDR3 sequence is CSVADSYEQYF. As DNA, the CDR3 is TGCAGCGTTGCAGACTCCTACGAGCAGTACTTC.

The chain combines TRBV7-9 with TRBJ2-6; D unclear. There are 14 residues in the CDR3. Germline V gene lookup returns CDR1 SEHNR and CDR2 FQNEAQ (reference sequence). With 5 bases removed from V and 0 bases from J, the gap between germline ends came to 5 bases. The CDR3 loop is CASSLISGANVLTF. As DNA, the CDR3 is TGTGCCAGCAGCCTGATCTCTGGGGCCAACGTCCTGACTTTC.

Only a few counts were recorded for this clonotype. A much larger clone differs by one base, so this may be a read error. V and J are TRBV12-3 or TRBV12-4 and TRBJ2-7; 13 bases line up with TRBD2. The CDR3 runs 18 residues. The CDR3 here is CASSPAPPWTSGSGERYF. CDR3 in DNA: TGTGCCAGCAGCCCAGCCCCCCCGTGGACTAGCGGGAGTGGGGAGCGGTACTTC.

A note on this clonotype: The CDR3 does not end in the conserved phenylalanine or tryptophan, so this is likely a read error. The chain recombines TRBV20-1 with TRBJ1-3; the match to TRBD1 covers 10 bases. CDR1 DFQATT and CDR2 SNEGSKA come from the germline V gene (reference sequence). The trim removed 7 bases at V and 1 base at J, leaving 4 bases unmatched. CDR3 length: 14 residues. CDR3: CSVPGQGSGNTIYS. The CDR3 DNA reads TGCAGTGTGCCGGGACAGGGGTCTGGAAACACCATATATTCA.

The J gene is TRBJ2-7, the V gene TRBV19; 7 bases are a match to TRBD1. The germline V gene has CDR1 LNHDA and CDR2 SQIVND (reference sequence). V gave up 4 bases and J gave up 3 bases; unmatched junction bases: 6. The CDR3 covers 14 residues. The chain's CDR3 is CASSTGTAGYEQYF. DNA for the CDR3: TGTGCCAGTAGTACCGGGACAGCTGGCTACGAGCAGTACTTC.

In this sample, this clonotype turned up many times. The V gene is TRBV7-9, the J gene TRBJ2-7; D perhaps matches TRBD2 (7 bases). This CDR3 has 14 residues. Trimming removed 2 bases at V and 8 bases at J, with 16 bases between. Germline CDR1 SEHNR, CDR2 FQNEAQ (reference sequence). This chain's CDR3 is CASSLQERDNQQYF. For the CDR3, the DNA is TGTGCCAGCAGCTTACAGGAGCGGGACAACCAGCAGTACTTC.

This clonotype occurred many times. The chain uses TRBV3-1 and TRBJ2-5; 7 bases fit TRBD2. Looked up from germline, CDR1 is LGHDT and CDR2 is YNNKEL (reference sequence). The CDR3 is 17 amino acids. V was pared by 1 base and J by 5 bases, with 13 bases of the junction left unmatched. The CDR3 DNA is TGTGCCAGCAGCCAAGTACGGGCTAGCGGAGGGGCCGAGACCCAGTACTTC. Protein product: CASSQVRASGGAETQYF.

This clonotype is classed as medium-sized. V usage is TRBV15 and J usage is TRBJ2-7; tentative D call: TRBD2 (5 bases). The CDR3 totals 14 residues. Looked up from germline, CDR1 is LNHNV and CDR2 is YYDKDF (reference sequence). Deletions cut 1 base from V and 1 base from J, with 8 bases between. This CDR3 is CATSRAGSSYEQYF. Here the CDR3 DNA reads TGTGCCACCAGCAGAGCGGGGTCTTCCTACGAGCAGTACTTC.

Concerning this clonotype: Compared with germline, one end of the junction differs, possibly owing to a read error. The rearrangement uses TRBV7-3 and TRBJ1-4, with 9 bases fitting TRBD1. The CDR3 consists of 16 residues. Per the germline V gene, CDR1 is SGHTA and CDR2 is FQGTGA. The CDR3 is CAGSLTGGATNEKLVF. In DNA form, the CDR3 reads TGTGCCGGCAGCCTAACAGGGGGCGCAACTAATGAAAAACTGGTTTTT.

The J gene is TRBJ2-7, the V gene TRBV7-2; possibly TRBD2 for D (6 bases). This CDR3 spans 14 amino acids. Germline V gene sequence: CDR1 SGHTA, CDR2 FQGNSA. Trimming left V 5 bases short and J 0 bases short, with 11 bases between. Here the CDR3 reads CASSPAGRSYEQYF. CDR3 in DNA: TGTGCCAGCAGCCCTGCGGGACGCTCCTACGAGCAGTACTTC.

The rearrangement uses TRBV7-2 and TRBJ1-3; 8 bases are shared with TRBD1. Germline V gene data show CDR1 as SGHTA and CDR2 as FQGNSA. CDR3 length: 16 residues. Losses at the gene ends were 0 bases for V and 4 bases for J; bases not matched to a gene: 5. CDR3 DNA: TGTGCCAGCAGCTTAGCGCAGGGGGCCACAGGAAACACCATATATTTT. Protein product: CASSLAQGATGNTIYF.